These 18 T cell receptor beta chains originate from one sample sequenced in a study of control samples from healthy donors and cancer patients. Produced via immunoSEQ multiplex PCR; TCRdb's table is partial and in-frame only. Of a few hundred thousand clones listed, 75% to 95% are singletons. The specimen sequenced was PBMCs. Every receptor here comes from a man aged 35 to 55 with head and neck cancer.

This sequence joins TRBV5-4 and TRBJ2-7; tentative D call: TRBD2 (6 bases). Germline V gene data show CDR1 as SGHNT and CDR2 as YYREEE (reference sequence). Trimming pared 3 bases from V and 2 bases from J, leaving 9 bases between. This CDR3 is 13 amino acids long. The CDR3 here is CASSWDSTYEQYF. In DNA, the CDR3 is TGTGCCAGCAGCTGGGACTCAACCTACGAGCAGTACTTC.

CDR3 amino acids: CASSPHRGVQETQYF. The CDR3 DNA reads TGTGCCAGCAGCCCTCACCGGGGGGTCCAAGAGACCCAGTACTTC. The chain employs TRBV9 and TRBJ2-5; 7 nucleotides align to TRBD2. Germline V gene lookup returns CDR1 SGDLS and CDR2 YYNGEE. V trimming: 4 bases; J trimming: 1 base; junction bases outside the gene matches: 7. The CDR3 is 15 residues long.

The chain is built from TRBV5-6 and TRBJ2-7, with no clear D. This CDR3 has 11 amino acids. V lost 4 bases to trimming and J lost 4 bases, with 6 bases between them. CDR1 SGHDT and CDR2 YYEEEE come from the germline V gene. Written as DNA, the CDR3 is TGTGCCAGCAGCAAAGAGTACGAGCAGTACTTC. Protein sequence: CASSKEYEQYF. Full variable domain (missing parts from reference TRBV5-6 and TRBJ2-7): DAGVTQSPTHLIKTRGQQVTLRCSPKSGHDTVSWYQQALGQGPQFIFQYYEEEERQRGNFPDRFSGHQFPNYSSELNVNALLLGDSALYLCASSKEYEQYFGPGTRLTVT.

The chain has TRBV9 and TRBJ2-3; D is possibly TRBD1 (5 bases). Between the trimmed V and J ends, which lost 3 bases and 4 bases, there was a span of 15 bases. Per the germline V gene, CDR1 is SGDLS and CDR2 is YYNGEE. The CDR3 length is 15 residues. The CDR3 spells CASSDWEQAPDTQYF. The CDR3 nucleotides read TGTGCCAGCAGCGATTGGGAACAGGCGCCAGATACGCAGTATTTT.

V gene TRBV5-1 combines with J gene TRBJ2-5, with 7 bases aligning to TRBD2. Germline loops: CDR1 SGHRS, CDR2 YFSETQ. Trimming cost V 3 bases and J 2 bases; bases outside gene matches: 4. The CDR3 length is 14 residues. The CDR3 region has the DNA TGCGCCAGCAGCTGGGAGGGCCGACAAGAGACCCAGTACTTC. This gives the protein CASSWEGRQETQYF.

The chain carries TRBV28 and TRBJ1-4; D gene ambiguous. Trimming left V 6 bases short and J 3 bases short, with 17 bases between. Per the germline V gene, CDR1 is MDHEN and CDR2 is SYDVKM. This CDR3 is built from 16 residues. In DNA form, the CDR3 reads TGTGCCAGCAGCGGGAGGGAAGGCAGCCCTAATGAAAAACTGTTTTTT. Encoded protein: CASSGREGSPNEKLFF.

The chain joins TRBV27 to TRBJ1-6; possible D gene TRBD1, 5 bases. V was cut by 3 bases and J by 6 bases, with 9 bases left in between. The CDR3 runs to 14 residues. CDR1 and CDR2 (germline): MNHEY, SMNVEV (reference sequence). In nucleotides, the CDR3 is TGTGCCAGCAGTTTCGGGGCGAGTAATTCACCCCTCCACTTT. Protein: CASSFGASNSPLHF.

The chain links TRBV27 to TRBJ1-5; D is ambiguous. Germline CDR1 MNHEY, CDR2 SMNVEV (reference sequence). The CDR3 consists of 16 residues. Trimming took off 0 bases at V and 0 bases at J, with 9 bases between the two ends. This CDR3 reads CASSLSGGFSNQPQHF. The CDR3 DNA reads TGTGCCAGCAGTTTATCCGGCGGATTTAGCAATCAGCCCCAGCATTTT.

The rearrangement joins TRBV20-1 to TRBJ2-2, with TRBD2 identical over 9 bases. This CDR3 comprises 14 residues. Germline V CDR1 and CDR2: DFQATT, SNEGSKA (reference sequence). Losses at the gene ends were 3 bases for V and 5 bases for J; bases not matched to a gene: 4. CDR3 in DNA: TGCAGTGCTAGTAGCGGGAGAGGAACCGGGGAGCTGTTTTTT. Translated: CSASSGRGTGELFF.

This clone was seen a handful of times. The chain combines TRBV3-1 (or the pseudogene TRBV3-2) with TRBJ1-2; D possibly corresponds to TRBD1 (6 bases). Germline CDR1 reads LGHDT; CDR2 reads YNNKEL (reference sequence). Trimming took 0 bases from V and 4 from J, leaving 15 bases between them. There are 16 residues in the CDR3. Here the CDR3 reads CASSQEDRISAYGYTF. The CDR3 DNA follows: TGTGCCAGCAGCCAAGAAGACAGGATTTCGGCCTATGGCTACACCTTC.

The rearrangement uses TRBV4-1 and TRBJ1-2; D unclear. The V end lost 0 bases, the J end lost 1 base, and 12 bases lay between the germline ends. This CDR3 contains 16 residues. The germline CDR1 and CDR2 sequences are MGHRA and YSYEKL. The CDR3 is CASSQDPRADNYGYTF. The CDR3 bases are TGCGCCAGCAGCCAAGATCCCCGGGCCGATAACTATGGCTACACCTTC.

The CDR3 DNA reads as TGTGCCAGCAGCACGGGACCCCCCGATACGCAGTATTTT. It specifies CASSTGPPDTQYF. The chain has TRBV5-6 and TRBJ2-3; the D call may be TRBD1 or TRBD2 (5 bases each). The CDR3 covers 13 residues. Trimming removed 4 bases from V and 6 bases from J, with 12 bases in between. Germline V gene lookup returns CDR1 SGHDT and CDR2 YYEEEE.

This rearrangement joins TRBV4-1 to TRBJ1-1; D unclear. The CDR3 is made up of 17 amino acids. The germline CDR1 and CDR2 sequences are MGHRA and YSYEKL. Trimming removed 0 bases at V and 0 bases at J, with 14 bases between. The CDR3 is CASSQEVAARMNTEAFF. The CDR3 region has the DNA TGCGCCAGCAGCCAAGAGGTGGCCGCTCGAATGAACACTGAAGCTTTCTTT.

This clone was counted between two and nine times. This sequence joins TRBV19 and TRBJ1-2; no clear D. Trimming took 8 bases from V and 4 from J, leaving 17 bases between them. Germline V gene lookup returns CDR1 LNHDA and CDR2 SQIVND (reference sequence). There are 14 residues in the CDR3. CDR3 bases: TGTGCCAGTCCACAGCCCTTATTTTTCTATGGCTACACCTTC. It specifies CASPQPLFFYGYTF.

This clone was observed once. The V and J genes are TRBV9 and TRBJ2-5, with a possible D match to TRBD1 (5 bases). The CDR3 sequence is 12 residues long. Germline values: CDR1 SGDLS, CDR2 YYNGEE. V was clipped by 6 bases and J by 4 bases, with 10 bases between them. CDR3 protein: CASMDIGETQYF. In nucleotides, the CDR3 is TGTGCCAGCATGGACATCGGAGAGACCCAGTACTTC. Variable domain in full (rest from reference TRBV9 and TRBJ2-5): DSGVTQTPKHLITATGQRVTLRCSPRSGDLSVYWYQQSLDQGLQFLIQYYNGEERAKGNILERFSAQQFPDLHSELNLSSLELGDSALYFCASMDIGETQYFGPGTRLLVL.

The chain has TRBV5-6 and TRBJ1-6; no reliable D call. The length of the CDR3 is 16 residues. Trimming took 4 bases from V and 0 from J, leaving 11 bases between them. Germline CDR1 SGHDT, CDR2 YYEEEE. DNA for the CDR3: TGTGCCAGCAGCCCTAGAGGTTCCTCCTATAATTCACCCCTCCACTTT. It codes for CASSPRGSSYNSPLHF.

The genes are TRBV11-2 and TRBJ2-1; 8 nucleotides match TRBD1. Germline CDR1 SGHAT, CDR2 FQNNGV. The CDR3 totals 17 residues. Losses at the gene ends were 1 base for V and 2 bases for J; bases not matched to a gene: 7. The DNA of the CDR3 is TGTGCCAGCAGCTTAGGCCGAGGACAGGGAGCCTACAATGAGCAGTTCTTC. It encodes CASSLGRGQGAYNEQFF. Supplemented by reference TRBV11-2 and TRBJ2-1, the full variable domain reads EAGVAQSPRYKIIEKRQSVAFWCNPISGHATLYWYQQILGQGPKLLIQFQNNGVVDDSQLPKDRFSAERLKGVDSTLKIQPAKLEDSAVYLCASSLGRGQGAYNEQFFGPGTRLTVL.

The V gene is TRBV28, the J gene TRBJ1-4, with a tentative D call TRBD1 (6 bases). This CDR3 has 14 residues. Trimming took off 6 bases at V and 6 bases at J, with 14 bases between the two ends. Germline V CDR1 and CDR2: MDHEN, SYDVKM. CDR3 loop: CASSLRGLDEKLFF. CDR3 DNA sequence: TGTGCCAGCAGCCTCAGGGGTCTGGATGAAAAACTGTTTTTT.